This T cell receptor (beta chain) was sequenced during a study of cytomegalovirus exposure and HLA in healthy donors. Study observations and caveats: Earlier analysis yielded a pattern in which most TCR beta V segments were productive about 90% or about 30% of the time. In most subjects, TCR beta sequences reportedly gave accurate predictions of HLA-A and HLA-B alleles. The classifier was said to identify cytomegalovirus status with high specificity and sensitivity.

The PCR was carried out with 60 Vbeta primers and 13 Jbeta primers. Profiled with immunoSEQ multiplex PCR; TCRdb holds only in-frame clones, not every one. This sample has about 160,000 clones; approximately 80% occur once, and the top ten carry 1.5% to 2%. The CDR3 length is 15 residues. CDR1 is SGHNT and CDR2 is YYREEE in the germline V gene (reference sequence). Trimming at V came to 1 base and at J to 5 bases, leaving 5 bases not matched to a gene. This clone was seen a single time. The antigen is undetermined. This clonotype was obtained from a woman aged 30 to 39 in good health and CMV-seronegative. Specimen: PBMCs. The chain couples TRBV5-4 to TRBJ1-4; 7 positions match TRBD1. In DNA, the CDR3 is TGTGCCAGCAGCTTGTCGGGACAGAGGAATGAAAAACTGTTTTTT. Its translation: CASSLSGQRNEKLFF.